A selection of T cell receptor beta chains follows, all from one sample in a study of T cells in Graves' hyperthyroidism and ophthalmopathy. TCRdb re-analysed the multiplex PCR reads in MiXCR, keeping a single row per CDR3 protein. The sample consists of approximately 600,000 distinct CDR3 sequences, around 20% of them appearing once. The sequenced material came from blood. The receptors here all came from a man aged 25 to 45 with Graves' ophthalmopathy. Both conserved end residues are part of each CDR3. A D gene is named only where the DNA matches it firmly. Some rows mark clone size as missing; the rest say once, few, many or name a class of expanded clone.

TRBJ2-3	-	TRBV28	-	CASSEGGQLRDDTQYF	TGTGCCAGCAGTGAGGGGGGGCAGTTGCGGGACGATACGCAGTATTTT
TRBJ2-1	many	TRBV7-9	-	CASSTLLDYNEQFF	TGTGCCAGCAGCACCTTACTAGACTACAATGAGCAGTTCTTC
TRBJ1-1	few	TRBV20-1	-	CSAREAHTEAFF	TGCAGTGCTAGAGAGGCCCACACTGAAGCTTTCTTT
TRBJ1-4	many	TRBV7-9	TRBD1	CASSSQGGGEKLFF	TGTGCCAGCAGCTCACAGGGGGGTGGTGAAAAACTGTTTTTT
TRBJ2-3	-	TRBV15	TRBD2	CATRRTSLSDTQYF	TGTGCCACGCGACGGACTAGCCTCTCAGATACGCAGTATTTT
TRBJ1-1	many	TRBV11-2	-	CASSPNPGSTEAFF	TGTGCCAGCAGCCCAAACCCAGGGAGCACTGAAGCTTTCTTT
TRBJ2-5	few	TRBV3-1	-	CASSQESWGALDYFQETQYF	TGTGCCAGCAGCCAAGAATCATGGGGGGCCCTGGACTACTTCCAAGAGACCCAGTACTTC
TRBJ2-7	many	TRBV4-2	-	CASSRDVEVYEQYF	TGTGCCAGCAGCCGGGACGTAGAGGTCTACGAGCAGTACTTC
TRBJ2-7	-	TRBV6-5	TRBD2	CASSYASSGTPYEQYF	TGTGCCAGCAGTTACGCCTCTAGCGGGACGCCCTACGAGCAGTACTTC
TRBJ2-1	-	TRBV19	-	CASSIVRDEQFF	TGTGCCAGTAGTATAGTGCGGGATGAGCAGTTCTTC
TRBJ1-3	few	TRBV28	-	CASRPDGSSGNTIYF	TGTGCCAGCAGACCGGACGGATCCTCTGGAAACACCATATATTTT
TRBJ2-7	few	TRBV4-1	-	CASSLTQSVNYEQYF	TGCGCCAGCAGCCTAACTCAGTCCGTAAACTACGAGCAGTACTTC
TRBJ2-1	-	TRBV14	-	CASSQIAGQPSYNEQFF	TGTGCCAGCAGCCAGATAGCGGGACAGCCCTCCTACAATGAGCAGTTCTTC
TRBJ2-2	-	TRBV9	-	CASSTQLDSGELFF	TGTGCCAGCAGCACACAACTAGACAGCGGGGAGCTGTTTTTT
TRBJ2-3	-	TRBV20-1	TRBD2	CSARQASGNTQYF	TGCAGTGCTAGACAGGCTAGCGGGAATACGCAGTATTTT
TRBJ2-3	-	TRBV7-2	TRBD1	CASGRTGFYDTQYF	TGTGCCAGCGGCCGGACAGGGTTCTACGATACGCAGTATTTT
TRBJ2-5	-	TRBV19	-	CASSKGTLKVETQYF	TGTGCCAGTAGTAAGGGCACCCTGAAGGTGGAGACCCAGTACTTC
TRBJ1-5	many	TRBV7-8	-	CASSLESDQPQHF	TGTGCCAGCAGCTTAGAAAGCGATCAGCCCCAGCATTTT
TRBJ2-3	-	TRBV30	-	CAWSGGIVDTQYF	TGTGCCTGGAGTGGCGGGATAGTAGATACGCAGTATTTT
TRBJ2-1	-	TRBV24-1	TRBD2	CATSFPGLAGVINEQFF	TGTGCCACCAGCTTCCCGGGACTAGCGGGAGTAATCAATGAGCAGTTCTTC
TRBJ1-1	-	TRBV5-4	TRBD1	CASSLGQGRGNTEAFF	TGTGCCAGCAGCCTAGGACAGGGTCGAGGGAACACTGAAGCTTTCTTT
TRBJ1-3	-	TRBV29-1	-	CSVEVRTAGNTIYF	TGCAGCGTTGAAGTGAGGACAGCTGGAAACACCATATATTTT
TRBJ2-2	-	TRBV9	TRBD2	CASSVERERGNTGELFF	TGTGCCAGCAGCGTAGAGAGGGAGCGGGGTAACACCGGGGAGCTGTTTTTT
TRBJ1-4	few	TRBV10-3	-	CAISESGGRNEKLFF	TGTGCCATCAGTGAGTCAGGGGGACGAAATGAAAAACTGTTTTTT
TRBJ2-2	many	TRBV6-1	TRBD2	CASSNGGLAGGGTGELFF	TGTGCCAGCAGCAATGGGGGCCTAGCGGGAGGAGGGACCGGGGAGCTGTTTTTT
TRBJ2-3	-	TRBV9	TRBD2	CASSLEGLAGYTQYF	TGTGCCAGCAGCCTGGAGGGACTAGCGGGATATACGCAGTATTTT
TRBJ2-1	many	TRBV20-1	TRBD2	CSARGREREGPLNEQFF	TGCAGTGCTAGAGGCCGCGAGCGGGAGGGCCCTCTCAATGAGCAGTTCTTC
TRBJ2-1	-	TRBV7-9	-	CASSLEEGPFYNEQFF	TGTGCCAGCAGCTTAGAGGAAGGGCCTTTTTACAATGAGCAGTTCTTC
TRBJ2-5	-	TRBV9	-	CASSVGERATQETQYF	TGTGCCAGCAGCGTAGGAGAGAGGGCTACCCAAGAGACCCAGTACTTC
TRBJ2-3	-	TRBV5-1	-	CASSSGQFSGNPDTQYF	TGCGCCAGCAGCTCGGGACAGTTTAGCGGGAATCCAGATACGCAGTATTTT
TRBJ2-7	-	TRBV5-8	-	CASSRWTASSYEQYF	TGTGCCAGCAGCAGGTGGACAGCGAGCTCCTACGAGCAGTACTTC
TRBJ1-5	-	TRBV7-3	-	CASNQSFPGLQPQHF	TGTGCCAGCAACCAAAGTTTCCCAGGGCTACAGCCCCAGCATTTT
TRBJ1-2	few	TRBV6-1	TRBD1	CASSPQGGPSNYGYTF	TGTGCCAGCAGTCCACAGGGGGGACCATCCAACTATGGCTACACCTTC
TRBJ2-3	once	TRBV7-3	TRBD2	CASSLTPPGGRFTDTRYF	TGTGCCAGCAGCTTAACACCTCCCGGCGGGAGGTTCACAGATACGCGGTATTTT
TRBJ2-1	few	TRBV28	-	CASKGGGNEQFF	TGTGCCAGCAAGGGGGGGGGGAATGAGCAGTTCTTC
TRBJ2-1	-	TRBV9	-	CASSVEEAEQFF	TGTGCCAGCAGCGTAGAAGAAGCGGAGCAGTTCTTC
TRBJ1-1	many	TRBV27	TRBD1	CASSRIGTDTEAFF	TGTGCCAGCAGTCGTATCGGGACAGACACTGAAGCTTTCTTT
TRBJ2-7	-	TRBV4-3	TRBD2	CASSLYDLAGQLITYEQYF	TGCGCCAGCAGCCTTTACGACCTAGCGGGCCAACTTATAACCTACGAGCAGTACTTC
TRBJ2-3	few	TRBV7-2	-	CASSLGPWGTSTDTQYF	TGTGCCAGCAGCTTAGGGCCGTGGGGGACTAGCACAGATACGCAGTATTTT
TRBJ1-3	-	TRBV10-3	-	CAISEPGGNTIYF	TGTGCCATCAGTGAGCCCGGGGGAAACACCATATATTTT
TRBJ2-7	many	TRBV28	TRBD2	CASSSGGREQYF	TGTGCCAGCAGTTCGGGGGGTCGCGAGCAGTACTTC
TRBJ1-1	-	TRBV24-1	-	CATSESGGSTEAFF	TGTGCCACCAGTGAATCTGGGGGGTCTACTGAAGCTTTCTTT
TRBJ1-4	-	TRBV2	TRBD1	CASSEVDREVWKLFF	TGTGCCAGCAGTGAAGTAGACAGGGAAGTTTGGAAACTGTTTTTT
TRBJ1-5	few	TRBV20-1	TRBD1	CSASIRTGFYGDNQPQHF	TGCAGTGCTAGCATCAGGACAGGGTTTTATGGGGACAATCAGCCCCAGCATTTT
TRBJ2-6	many	TRBV7-9	-	CASRGESSGANVLTF	TGTGCCAGCCGAGGGGAGAGCTCTGGGGCCAACGTCCTGACTTTC
TRBJ2-2	-	TRBV7-2	TRBD1	CASSLGSGQGGGELFF	TGTGCCAGCAGCTTAGGTTCGGGACAGGGTGGCGGGGAGCTGTTTTTT
TRBJ1-2	-	TRBV19	TRBD1	CASTNSGTGRPNYGYTF	TGTGCCAGTACCAACTCGGGGACAGGGAGACCTAACTATGGCTACACCTTC
TRBJ2-1	few	TRBV20-1	-	CSANRKYEQFF	TGCAGTGCCAACCGCAAGTATGAGCAGTTCTTC
TRBJ2-3	-	TRBV5-6	TRBD1	CASSPWGQHTDTQYF	TGTGCCAGCAGCCCCTGGGGACAGCACACAGATACGCAGTATTTT
TRBJ1-1	-	TRBV7-9	-	CASSSLRQGTPKNTEAFF	TGTGCCAGCAGCTCCCTTCGTCAGGGTACGCCGAAGAACACTGAAGCTTTCTTT